The text below deals with one T cell receptor (beta chain). This CDR3 region has 15 residues. Germline V gives CDR1 SEHNR, CDR2 FQNEAQ (reference sequence). Trimming pared 4 bases from V and 2 bases from J, leaving 13 bases between. The data originate from a study of control samples from healthy donors and cancer patients. The table came from immunoSEQ multiplex PCR; TCRdb's copy has only in-frame clones and leaves some out. The profile shows 150,000 to 200,000 clones, 85% to 90% of them singletons. The sequenced material came from blood. The source of this sequence is a man between 25 and 39 years old in good health. The chain has TRBV7-9 and TRBJ2-3, with a tentative D call TRBD2 (5 bases). CDR3 bases: TGTGCCAGCAGCTCCGGAGGTATAGACACAGATACGCAGTATTTT. Translation gives CASSSGGIDTDTQYF.